This T cell receptor (beta chain) was found in a study of shared clonotypes between healthy human individuals. Clones were sequenced by immunoSEQ multiplex PCR, and TCRdb holds only the in-frame ones, with some missing. The sample has about 2.4 million clones, approximately 93% seen once. The V end was cut by 0 bases, the J end by 8 bases, with 19 bases between. The CDR3 covers 16 residues. CDR1 and CDR2 (germline): MNHEY, SVGAGI. This clone has a handful of counts. This receptor was identified in a man in his late teens or twenties in good health. Some clones in this sample may be carry-over from other donors' samples. The chain recombines TRBV6-5 with TRBJ1-2; tentatively, D is TRBD1 (6 bases). The sequenced sample consisted of naive CD4+ T cells from PBMCs. The sample's subset: CD45RA+ positively selected. This CDR3 reads CASSYSGAPGEGGYTF. DNA for the CDR3: TGTGCCAGCAGTTACTCGGGGGCCCCAGGGGAGGGCGGCTACACCTTC.